These 4 T cell receptor beta chains were sequenced from one sample in a study of T cells in Graves' hyperthyroidism and ophthalmopathy. The TCR beta CDR3 regions underwent amplification using RNA transcripts as the source. A set of HTBI primers served as the primers for a first-round RT-PCR of the TCR CDR3. TCRdb re-derived calls from the multiplex PCR reads in MiXCR, one entry per CDR3 protein. The sample includes a few hundred thousand distinct CDR3 sequences, approximately 14% seen only once; the top ten take under 8%. Sequenced input: blood. These receptors all stem from a woman aged 25-40 years with Graves' hyperthyroidism.

This chain uses TRBV7-8 with TRBJ1-6; D is possibly TRBD1 (6 bases). Trimming took off 1 base at V and 0 bases at J, with 19 bases between the two ends. Germline CDR1 SGHVS, CDR2 FQNEAQ. The CDR3 has 20 amino acids. DNA of the CDR3: TGTGCCAGCAGCTTAGTGGGCAGGGGACCCCAGAGCTCCTATAATTCACCCCTCCACTTT. Protein: CASSLVGRGPQSSYNSPLHF.

This clonotype was observed many times. The chain has TRBV18 and TRBJ1-1; D is perhaps TRBD1 (5 bases). There are 12 residues in the CDR3. From germline, CDR1 is KGHSH and CDR2 LQKENI. V dropped 6 bases and J dropped 6 bases, with 11 bases sitting between them. The CDR3 DNA reads TGTGCCAGCTCTTGGGACCGGGCTGAAGCTTTCTTT. This codes for CASSWDRAEAFF.

This chain links TRBV19 with TRBJ2-2; D remains unclear. Germline V gene data show CDR1 as LNHDA and CDR2 as SQIVND (reference sequence). The CDR3 extends over 15 amino acids. V gave up 2 bases and J gave up 1 base, with 8 bases separating them. CDR3 sequence: CASSIQGLNTGELFF. CDR3 nucleotide sequence: TGTGCCAGTAGTATACAAGGTTTGAACACCGGGGAGCTGTTTTTT.

The chain uses TRBV28 and TRBJ2-2, with 11 bases fitting TRBD2. The germline gives CDR1 MDHEN, CDR2 SYDVKM. With V trimmed by 5 bases and J by 6 bases, 5 bases remained unmatched. The CDR3 totals 15 residues. Written as DNA, the CDR3 is TGTGCCAGCAGTATCCTAGCGGGAGGTGCCGGGGAGCTGTTTTTT. Translation: CASSILAGGAGELFF.